The 15 T cell receptor beta chains below were found in one sample sequenced in a study of blood T cell repertoires in COVID-19. Produced via immunoSEQ multiplex PCR; TCRdb's table is partial and in-frame only. Among 150,000 to 200,000 clones listed, 60% to 85% were seen once. The sample taken for sequencing was peripheral blood. The receptors were gathered from a man in his 60s with active or convalescent COVID-19.

This CDR3 is CSVEDRLSYGYTF. CDR3 bases: TGCAGCGTTGAAGATCGGTTGAGCTATGGCTACACCTTC. The chain couples TRBV29-1 to TRBJ1-2; D not certain. Germline V gene lookup returns CDR1 SQVTM and CDR2 ANQGSEA. The V and J ends lost 0 bases and 4 bases respectively, with 9 bases between them. CDR3 length: 13 amino acids.

The chain combines TRBV7-7 with TRBJ1-3, with D possibly being TRBD1 (6 bases). Germline CDR1 is SSHAT and CDR2 is FNYEAQ (reference sequence). With 4 bases removed from V and 4 bases from J, the gap between germline ends came to 8 bases. The CDR3 runs 13 residues. The CDR3 is CASSSGQGNTIYF. The CDR3 region has the DNA TGTGCCAGCAGCTCGGGACAAGGAAACACCATATATTTT.

This chain connects TRBV5-1 to TRBJ2-2, with a weak D call TRBD1 (5 bases). The CDR3 is 15 amino acids. V lost 0 bases to trimming and J lost 4 bases, with 10 bases between them. From germline, CDR1 is SGHRS and CDR2 YFSETQ. The CDR3 region is CASSLAGQGTGELFF. CDR3 in DNA: TGCGCCAGCAGCTTGGCCGGTCAGGGCACCGGGGAGCTGTTTTTT.

This chain joins TRBV28 and TRBJ1-2; 12 bases align to TRBD1. The germline V gene has CDR1 MDHEN and CDR2 SYDVKM. The J segment lost 8 bases and the V segment lost 6 bases, leaving 10 bases of the junction unmatched. The CDR3 totals 15 residues. CDR3 loop: CASSRVGQGAKGYTF. In DNA, the CDR3 is TGTGCCAGCAGCCGAGTGGGACAGGGGGCAAAGGGCTACACCTTC.

This chain connects TRBV9 to TRBJ2-2; 7 bases agree with TRBD2. V lost 0 bases, J lost 5 bases, and 7 bases stayed unmatched. This CDR3 has 16 amino acids. In germline, CDR1 is SGDLS, CDR2 YYNGEE. CDR3 protein: CASSVGGSVLTGELFF. The CDR3 DNA is TGTGCCAGCAGCGTAGGCGGGAGCGTCCTTACCGGGGAGCTGTTTTTT.

The V and J genes are TRBV5-4 and TRBJ2-1, with 11 bases identical to TRBD1. The CDR3 totals 15 residues. Trimming took 4 bases from V and 4 from J; bases not matched to a gene: 4. In germline, CDR1 is SGHNT, CDR2 YYREEE (reference sequence). In nucleotides, the CDR3 is TGTGCCAGCAGCCTCGGGACAGGGGGGTACAATGAGCAGTTCTTC. Protein: CASSLGTGGYNEQFF.

The rearrangement uses TRBV20-1 and TRBJ2-1; no definite D call. Trimming cost V 6 bases and J 5 bases, with 5 bases left between them. Germline V lookup: CDR1 DFQATT, CDR2 SNEGSKA (reference sequence). The CDR3 covers 10 residues. CDR3 in amino acids: CSAADNEQFF. CDR3 bases: TGCAGTGCGGCAGACAATGAGCAGTTCTTC.

This clone was counted once. This chain links TRBV5-1 with TRBJ2-5; 9 nucleotides line up with TRBD1. The CDR3 is 15 amino acids. In germline, CDR1 is SGHRS, CDR2 YFSETQ. J gave up 4 bases and V 2 bases, and 6 bases lay outside the gene matches. The CDR3 here is CASSLGTGITETQYF. The CDR3 nucleotides are TGCGCCAGCAGCTTAGGGACAGGGATTACAGAGACCCAGTACTTC.

The chain joins TRBV6-2 or TRBV6-3 to TRBJ2-5, with 9 nucleotides matching TRBD1. Germline CDR1 and CDR2: MNHEY and SVGEGT. The CDR3 loop spans 16 amino acids. V shed 6 bases, J shed 7 bases, and the junction held 15 bases outside the gene matches. CDR3 residues: CASSSLSRDRVGTQYF. CDR3 in DNA: TGTGCCAGCAGCTCCCTGTCCCGGGACAGGGTAGGGACCCAGTACTTC.

V and J are TRBV5-5 and TRBJ2-1, with D possibly being TRBD2 (5 bases). With 2 bases removed from V and 2 bases from J, the gap between germline ends came to 5 bases. CDR3 length: 13 residues. Germline V gene lookup returns CDR1 SGHKS and CDR2 YYEKEE (reference sequence). As DNA, the CDR3 is TGTGCCAGCAGCTTCGGGACCTACAATGAGCAGTTCTTC. Its translation is CASSFGTYNEQFF.

A single count supports this clone. CDR3 amino acids: CASSSRIPSTDTQYF. In DNA, the CDR3 is TGTGCCAGCAGCTCGCGAATCCCGAGCACAGATACGCAGTATTTT. The chain recombines TRBV7-9 with TRBJ2-3; D uncertain. CDR1 is SEHNR and CDR2 is FQNEAQ in the germline V gene (reference sequence). This CDR3 is built from 15 residues. The V end lost 4 bases, the J end lost 0 bases, and 11 bases lay between the germline ends.

CDR3 residues: CASSLATGSGNTIYF. The CDR3 DNA reads TGTGCCAGCAGCTTAGCCACAGGGTCAGGAAACACCATATATTTT. This rearrangement joins TRBV7-9 to TRBJ1-3, with D possibly TRBD1 on 6 matching bases. The CDR3 is 15 amino acids. V lost 0 bases, J lost 4 bases, and 10 bases lay in between. CDR1 and CDR2 from the germline V gene are SEHNR and FQNEAQ (reference sequence).

This sequence joins TRBV19 and TRBJ1-1; TRBD1 matches 8 bases. The CDR3 extends over 13 amino acids. CDR1 and CDR2 (germline): LNHDA, SQIVND (reference sequence). V lost 4 bases, J lost 5 bases, and 3 bases stayed unmatched. The CDR3 loop is CASSRRQGTEAFF. The CDR3 nucleotides read TGTGCCAGTAGTAGAAGACAGGGGACTGAAGCTTTCTTT.

This chain links TRBV29-1 with TRBJ2-1; weak D call: TRBD1 (5 bases). The CDR3 loop spans 15 amino acids. Germline CDR1 SQVTM, CDR2 ANQGSEA. Trimming shortened V by 1 base and J by 6 bases, and 16 bases separated the two germline ends. CDR3 DNA: TGCAGCGTTGAAGGACAGAGCGTGGGTCCCAATGAGCAGTTCTTC. Its protein is CSVEGQSVGPNEQFF.

In regard to this clone: Other DNA sequences from this sample encode an identical CDR3 as well. The rearrangement joins TRBV18 to TRBJ2-1, with a weak D call TRBD1 (6 bases). CDR3 length: 13 residues. With 6 bases removed from V and 5 bases from J, the gap between germline ends came to 11 bases. The germline CDR1 and CDR2 sequences are KGHSH and LQKENI. The CDR3 is CASSRDTHNEQFF. CDR3 coding DNA: TGTGCCAGCTCCCGGGACACCCACAATGAGCAGTTCTTC.